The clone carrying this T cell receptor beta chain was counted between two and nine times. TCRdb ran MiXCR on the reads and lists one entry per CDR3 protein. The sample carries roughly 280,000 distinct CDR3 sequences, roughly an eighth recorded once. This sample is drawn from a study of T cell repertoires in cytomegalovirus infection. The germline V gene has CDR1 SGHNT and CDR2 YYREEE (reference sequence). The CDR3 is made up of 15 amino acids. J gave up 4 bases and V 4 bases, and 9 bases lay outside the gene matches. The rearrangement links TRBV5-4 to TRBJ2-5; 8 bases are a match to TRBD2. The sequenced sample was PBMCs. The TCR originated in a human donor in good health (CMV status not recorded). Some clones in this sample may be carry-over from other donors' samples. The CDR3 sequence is CASSLRGLGGETQYF. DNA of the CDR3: TGTGCCAGCAGCCTGAGGGGACTAGGGGGAGAGACCCAGTACTTC. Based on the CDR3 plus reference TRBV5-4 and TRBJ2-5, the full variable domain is ETGVTQSPTHLIKTRGQQVTLRCSSQSGHNTVSWYQQALGQGPQFIFQYYREEENGRGNFPPRFSGLQFPNYSSELNVNALELDDSALYLCASSLRGLGGETQYFGPGTRLLVL.